These 26 T cell receptor beta chains share one sample of origin, sequenced in a study of a mutant IDH1 vaccine in newly diagnosed glioma. As for time point: baseline, week 1 (first vaccination visit). Described treatment: pre-vaccination baseline after standard-of-care therapy. Method: immunoSEQ multiplex PCR; TCRdb's copy keeps in-frame clones and lacks some. Here the sample spans over 80,000 clones, over 85% being singletons. The sequences come from PBMCs, collected from a glioma patient treated with radiotherapy, temozolomide or both. The source is a woman aged 45-60 years with glioma.

V and J are TRBV7-9 and TRBJ2-7; 11 bases are a match to TRBD2. The CDR3 runs to 15 residues. Germline CDR1 SEHNR, CDR2 FQNEAQ (reference sequence). V dropped 7 bases and J dropped 3; count of bases not matched to a gene: 8. CDR3 amino acids: CASITWGTSGYEQYF. CDR3 in DNA: TGTGCCAGCATCACCTGGGGGACTAGCGGCTACGAGCAGTACTTC.

This sequence joins TRBV19 and TRBJ1-1; 7 nucleotides agree with TRBD1. Per the germline V gene, CDR1 is LNHDA and CDR2 is SQIVND (reference sequence). Trimming at V came to 4 bases and at J to 10 bases, leaving 3 bases not matched to a gene. This CDR3 is 11 amino acids long. The CDR3 reads CASSTRQGAFF. The CDR3, as DNA: TGTGCCAGTAGTACCCGACAGGGAGCTTTCTTT.

The chain has TRBV28 and TRBJ2-5, with 9 bases fitting TRBD1. Unmatched junction bases numbered 12, after V lost 6 bases and J lost 1 base. Germline V lookup: CDR1 MDHEN, CDR2 SYDVKM. CDR3 length equals 17 residues. The chain's CDR3 is CASSKPTGTGTQETQYF. CDR3 DNA sequence: TGTGCCAGCAGCAAACCCACGGGGACAGGGACCCAAGAGACCCAGTACTTC.

As DNA, the CDR3 is TGTGCCAGCAGCCCCCCCCCGACTAGCGGGATAAAGAATGAGCAGTTCTTC. This encodes CASSPPPTSGIKNEQFF. The rearrangement links TRBV7-3 to TRBJ2-1; 11 nucleotides match TRBD2. Germline V gives CDR1 SGHTA, CDR2 FQGTGA. V trimming: 5 bases; J trimming: 7 bases; junction bases outside the gene matches: 13. The CDR3 loop spans 17 amino acids.

The chain couples TRBV7-9 to TRBJ2-2; D call uncertain. Deletions cut 5 bases from V and 2 bases from J, with 12 bases between. The length of the CDR3 is 15 residues. Germline V gene lookup returns CDR1 SEHNR and CDR2 FQNEAQ (reference sequence). The CDR3: CASSPIPVNTGELFF. The CDR3, as DNA: TGTGCCAGCAGCCCCATTCCAGTAAACACCGGGGAGCTGTTTTTT.

The rearrangement links TRBV28 to TRBJ2-7; tentatively, D is TRBD1 or TRBD2 (5 bases each). V was cut by 5 bases and J by 3 bases, with 20 bases left in between. There are 16 residues in the CDR3. Germline V gene data show CDR1 as MDHEN and CDR2 as SYDVKM. CDR3 sequence (DNA): TGTGCCAGCAGTGGGGGTGGTGGCAGACCCTTCTACGAGCAGTACTTC. Encoded protein: CASSGGGGRPFYEQYF.

The rearrangement uses TRBV18 and TRBJ1-1; 9 bases fit TRBD1. Trimming at V came to 1 base and at J to 5 bases, leaving 14 bases not matched to a gene. The germline CDR1 and CDR2 sequences are KGHSH and LQKENI. CDR3 size: 18 residues. CDR3 in DNA: TGTGCCAGCTCACCACGGAACAGGGGGCGCTGGGGCCGGACTGAAGCTTTCTTT. Translation: CASSPRNRGRWGRTEAFF.

This chain links TRBV10-3 with TRBJ1-1; D ambiguous. Germline CDR1 ENHRY, CDR2 SYGVKD. The CDR3 covers 13 residues. Trimming took 7 bases from V and 4 from J, leaving 13 bases between them. The CDR3 bases are TGTGCCATCAAGGCCCTGGTCGGCACTGAAGCTTTCTTT. It specifies CAIKALVGTEAFF.

V usage is TRBV9 and J usage is TRBJ1-5; tentatively, D is TRBD1 (5 bases). Germline CDR1 SGDLS, CDR2 YYNGEE. The CDR3 loop spans 15 amino acids. Trimming removed 4 bases at V and 6 bases at J, with 17 bases between. The CDR3 DNA follows: TGTGCCAGCAGCACCGGGGGGGGAGCGGGTCAGCCCCAGCATTTT. This gives the protein CASSTGGGAGQPQHF.

The gene calls are TRBV6-1 and TRBJ2-1; no reliable D call. The CDR3 length is 10 residues. Germline V gives CDR1 MNHNS, CDR2 SASEGT. The V end was cut by 10 bases, the J end by 3 bases, with 4 bases between. The CDR3: CAIDYNEQFF. The CDR3 bases are TGTGCCATCGACTACAATGAGCAGTTCTTC.

The gene calls are TRBV5-6 and TRBJ1-2; no firm D call. The CDR3 has 14 residues. V dropped 3 bases and J dropped 6 bases, with 15 bases sitting between them. Germline CDR1 reads SGHDT; CDR2 reads YYEEEE. The CDR3 reads CASSYLAGSHGYTF. In DNA, the CDR3 is TGTGCCAGCAGCTATCTAGCGGGGTCTCATGGCTACACCTTC.

This clone has just one count. J is TRBJ1-4 and V is TRBV29-1, with TRBD1 matching over 7 bases. The CDR3 contains 11 residues. Germline V CDR1 and CDR2: SQVTM, ANQGSEA. The ends lost 4 bases at V and 10 bases at J; junction bases unmatched: 3. DNA for the CDR3: TGCAGCGTTGGGCAGGGGGGAAAACTGTTTTTT. Protein: CSVGQGGKLFF.

V gene TRBV5-1 combines with J gene TRBJ2-1, with TRBD2 matching 8 bases. Germline V gives CDR1 SGHRS, CDR2 YFSETQ. J gave up 0 bases and V 0 bases, and 2 bases lay outside the gene matches. This CDR3 spans 16 amino acids. CDR3 DNA sequence: TGCGCCAGCAGCTTGGGGAGCGGGAGCTCCTACAATGAGCAGTTCTTC. Protein sequence: CASSLGSGSSYNEQFF.

This rearrangement joins TRBV27 to TRBJ1-2, with D perhaps TRBD1 (6 bases). CDR3 length equals 15 residues. Trimming took off 5 bases at V and 0 bases at J, with 13 bases between the two ends. Germline V gene lookup returns CDR1 MNHEY and CDR2 SMNVEV (reference sequence). Here the CDR3 DNA reads TGTGCCAGCAGTCAATTGGACAGCACTAACTATGGCTACACCTTC. Protein product: CASSQLDSTNYGYTF.

The chain carries TRBV10-3 and TRBJ1-3, with a weak D call TRBD1 (5 bases). The CDR3 is made up of 15 amino acids. The V gene lost 5 bases and the J gene lost 1 base, with 12 bases spanning the gap. The germline gives CDR1 ENHRY, CDR2 SYGVKD. Written as DNA, the CDR3 is TGTGCCATCAGTCCTCAGGGATTGTCTGGAAACACCATATATTTT. This sequence encodes CAISPQGLSGNTIYF.

CDR3 in DNA: TGTGCCAGCAAGGCCCTTTTGGGTTCACCCCTCCACTTT. Translated, it gives CASKALLGSPLHF. The V gene is TRBV7-2, the J gene TRBJ1-6; unclear D gene. Per the germline V gene, CDR1 is SGHTA and CDR2 is FQGNSA. V was shortened by 7 bases and J by 9 bases, with 13 bases between the two germline ends. The CDR3 spans 13 residues.

The chain links TRBV2 to TRBJ1-5; D unresolved. With 3 bases removed from V and 4 bases from J, the gap between germline ends came to 7 bases. The CDR3 consists of 13 residues. Germline V gives CDR1 SNHLY, CDR2 FYNNEI. DNA for the CDR3: TGTGCCAGCAGTGACGACATAAATCAGCCCCAGCATTTT. Protein: CASSDDINQPQHF.

The V call is TRBV4-2, the J call TRBJ2-5, with D possibly being TRBD2 (5 bases). Between the trimmed V and J ends, which lost 0 bases and 9 bases, there was a span of 8 bases. The CDR3 is 12 residues long. CDR1 is LGHNA and CDR2 is YNFKEQ in the germline V gene. CDR3 DNA: TGTGCCAGCAGCCAAGATTGGGGAGCCCAGTACTTC. The encoded protein is CASSQDWGAQYF.

The chain uses TRBV7-2 and TRBJ2-7; possibly TRBD2 for D (6 bases). Trimming cost V 5 bases and J 1 base, with 15 bases left between them. The CDR3 extends over 15 amino acids. Germline values: CDR1 SGHTA, CDR2 FQGNSA. CDR3 protein: CASSRIGGRSYEQYF. CDR3 coding DNA: TGTGCCAGCAGCCGTATTGGGGGGAGATCCTACGAGCAGTACTTC.

As concerns this clone: Germline and junction disagree at one end, which may indicate a read error. The chain couples TRBV5-1 to TRBJ1-2; the D gene is possibly TRBD1 (5 bases). CDR3 length: 14 residues. Germline values: CDR1 SGHRS, CDR2 YFSETQ. CDR3 DNA: TGCGCCAGCAGTTTGGCGGGGGAGGGCTATGGCTACACCTTC. Translation: CASSLAGEGYGYTF.

The chain is built from TRBV27 and TRBJ1-4; D ambiguous. Trimming shortened V by 2 bases and J by 8 bases, and 12 bases separated the two germline ends. CDR3 length equals 14 residues. Germline CDR1 MNHEY, CDR2 SMNVEV (reference sequence). CDR3 sequence (DNA): TGTGCCAGCAGTTTAGGAACAAAAGGGGAAAAACTGTTTTTT. Residues: CASSLGTKGEKLFF.

The chain recombines TRBV20-1 with TRBJ2-1; D not resolved. The CDR3 spans 11 residues. Looked up from germline, CDR1 is DFQATT and CDR2 is SNEGSKA (reference sequence). With 6 bases removed from V and 3 bases from J, the gap between germline ends came to 6 bases. The CDR3 loop reads CSAPSYNEQFF. The DNA for the CDR3 is TGCAGTGCGCCCAGCTACAATGAGCAGTTCTTC.

In its sample, this clone was seen many times. DNA for the CDR3: TGTGCCAGCAGCTTGCAGACTAGCGGAGACAATGAGCAGTTCTTC. Its translation is CASSLQTSGDNEQFF. The chain carries TRBV7-3 and TRBJ2-1; 9 bases align to TRBD2. The CDR3 extends over 15 amino acids. V gave up 3 bases and J gave up 5 bases; unmatched junction bases: 5. CDR1 is SGHTA, CDR2 FQGTGA, per germline.

The count of this clone is one. The chain links TRBV7-2 to TRBJ2-7; no firm D call. Trimming left V 4 bases short and J 2 bases short, with 9 bases between. The CDR3 totals 13 residues. The germline V gene encodes CDR1 SGHTA and CDR2 FQGNSA. This chain's CDR3 is CASSSGVTYEQYF. The CDR3 nucleotides are TGTGCCAGCAGCTCTGGGGTAACCTACGAGCAGTACTTC.

V and J are TRBV6-5 and TRBJ2-7; 7 bases match TRBD2. CDR3 size: 15 residues. J was trimmed by 7 bases and V by 6 bases; bases with no gene match: 15. Looked up from germline, CDR1 is MNHEY and CDR2 is SVGAGI. CDR3 region: CASSQVGRERSEQYF. In DNA form, the CDR3 reads TGTGCCAGCAGCCAGGTGGGGCGGGAGCGATCTGAGCAGTACTTC.

J is TRBJ2-5 and V is TRBV29-1; 10 positions agree with TRBD2. This CDR3 region has 14 residues. Germline V gives CDR1 SQVTM, CDR2 ANQGSEA. V lost 4 bases, J lost 5 bases, and 7 bases stayed unmatched. The CDR3 nucleotides read TGCAGCGTTGGTCCTAGCGGGAGCGGGGAGACCCAGTACTTC. As protein: CSVGPSGSGETQYF.